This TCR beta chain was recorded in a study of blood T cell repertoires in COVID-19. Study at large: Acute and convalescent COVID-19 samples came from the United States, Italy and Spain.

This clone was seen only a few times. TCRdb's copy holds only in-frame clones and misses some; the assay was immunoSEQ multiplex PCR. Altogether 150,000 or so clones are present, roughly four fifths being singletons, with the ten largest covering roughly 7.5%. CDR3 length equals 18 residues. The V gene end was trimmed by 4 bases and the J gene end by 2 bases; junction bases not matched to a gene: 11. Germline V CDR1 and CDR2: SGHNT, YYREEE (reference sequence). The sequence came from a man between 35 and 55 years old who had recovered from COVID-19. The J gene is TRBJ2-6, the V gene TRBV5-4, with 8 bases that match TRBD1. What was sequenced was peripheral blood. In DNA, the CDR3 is TGTGCCAGCAGCACCCGAGGAGCGACAGGGGCTGGGGCCAACGTCCTGACTTTC. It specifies CASSTRGATGAGANVLTF.